This T cell receptor beta chain was documented in a study of T cell responses to AZD1222 COVID-19 vaccine. Findings and caveats of the study: Sampled repertoires all dated from after the peak T cell response. An increase in Spike-specific TCR breadth and depth was observed after two AZD1222 doses. White British ancestry dominated among donors, who included more females, and clonal diversity was possibly underestimated.

Concerning this clone itself: Its antigen is undetermined.

The assay was immunoSEQ multiplex PCR, and TCRdb's table has in-frame clones only and misses some. Among around 94,000 clones listed, roughly 84% were seen once. This CDR3 is 15 amino acids long. Trimming removed 4 bases at V and 9 bases at J, with 20 bases between. Germline values: CDR1 SGDLS, CDR2 YYNGEE. The chain uses TRBV9 and TRBJ2-1; the D gene could be TRBD1 or TRBD2 (5 bases each). The TCR originated in an adult in good health. The sample was peripheral blood, taken on day 0 of AZD1222 vaccination. CDR3 bases: TGTGCCAGCAGCTCCACCGGGACGCCTTTTAGTGAGCAGTTCTTC. It translates to CASSSTGTPFSEQFF.